These 3 T cell receptor beta chains share one sample of origin, sequenced in a study of CD8 T cells in ankylosing spondylitis. TCRdb processed the 5' RACE reads anew with MiXCR; each CDR3 protein has one entry. The table shows 250,000 to 350,000 distinct CDR3 sequences, with around 21% occurring only once. The sample taken for sequencing was blood, either unsorted or a sorted T cell fraction (not recorded which). These receptors originate from a female donor with ankylosing spondylitis or in good health (not recorded which).

The genes are TRBV20-1 and TRBJ2-7, with D perhaps being TRBD1 or TRBD2 (5 bases each). The CDR3 spans 14 residues. The V end lost 5 bases, the J end lost 0 bases, and 14 bases lay between the germline ends. Germline CDR1 reads DFQATT; CDR2 reads SNEGSKA (reference sequence). CDR3 coding DNA: TGCAGTGCTCTGAGGGGTCGTGGCTCCTACGAGCAGTACTTC. Translation: CSALRGRGSYEQYF.

This clonotype has more than one count but fewer than ten. The V gene is TRBV7-2, the J gene TRBJ2-7; D remains ambiguous. The ends were cut back, 1 base at V and 3 bases at J, with 13 bases in the middle. Germline V lookup: CDR1 SGHTA, CDR2 FQGNSA. The CDR3 has 15 residues. The CDR3 sequence is CASSLGARNLYEQYF. CDR3 nucleotide sequence: TGTGCCAGCAGCTTAGGCGCCAGGAATCTCTACGAGCAGTACTTC.

This clonotype was counted only a few times. This chain links TRBV20-1 with TRBJ2-1; D gene uncertain. This CDR3 has 13 residues. Trimming removed 2 bases at V and 5 bases at J, with 10 bases between. CDR1 and CDR2 (germline): DFQATT, SNEGSKA (reference sequence). CDR3 coding DNA: TGCAGTGCTAGATCCCCCGTAGACAATGAGCAGTTCTTC. It is translated as CSARSPVDNEQFF.